This is a list of T cell receptor beta chains from one sample in a study of T cell responses to AZD1222 COVID-19 vaccine. Sequencing used immunoSEQ multiplex PCR; TCRdb keeps in-frame clones, though not all of them. The top ten clones hold around 7.1% of a sample with under 100,000 clones, under 95% of them seen once. Sequenced material: peripheral blood, taken on day 0 of MenACWY control vaccination. All receptors derive from an adult in good health. Both conserved end residues are trimmed from each CDR3.

CDR3: ASSWDIYGNTIY; length: 12; V: TRBV7-9; J: TRBJ1-3
CDR3: ASSPGQGVIGTEAF; length: 14; V: TRBV28; J: TRBJ1-1
CDR3: AISESGQGSPLH; length: 12; V: TRBV10-3; J: TRBJ1-6
CDR3: ASRPDGGTNNEQF; length: 13; V: TRBV6-2/TRBV6-3; J: TRBJ2-1
CDR3: ASSYGGAGETQY; length: 12; V: TRBV6-5; J: TRBJ2-5
CDR3: ASSPLQGATDTQY; length: 13; V: TRBV5-5; J: TRBJ2-3
CDR3: ASSLDGGLNTGELF; length: 14; V: TRBV7-6; J: TRBJ2-2
CDR3: ASSYRAGGTEAF; length: 12; V: TRBV6-5; J: TRBJ1-1
CDR3: SVRISGSEDTQY; length: 12; V: TRBV29-1; J: TRBJ2-3
CDR3: ATSRGRGGSRNYGYT; length: 15; V: TRBV15; J: TRBJ1-2
CDR3: ASSWGLAGSGELF; length: 13; V: TRBV11-3; J: TRBJ2-2
CDR3: ASSYGGTRETQY; length: 12; V: TRBV5-4; J: TRBJ2-5
CDR3: ASSWELAQVKNEQF; length: 14; V: TRBV13; J: TRBJ2-1
CDR3: ASSLEAGAHEQY; length: 12; V: TRBV5-4; J: TRBJ2-7
CDR3: AISESGGTPRPYT; length: 13; V: TRBV10-3; J: TRBJ1-2
CDR3: ASSLTGGPGELF; length: 12; V: TRBV5-6; J: TRBJ2-2
CDR3: ASSPRLATNTGELF; length: 14; V: TRBV6-2/TRBV6-3; J: TRBJ2-2